The entry that follows covers one T cell receptor (beta chain) sequence. The data derive from a study of cytomegalovirus exposure and HLA in healthy donors. This CDR3 is 17 amino acids long. The PCR contained 60 Vbeta and 13 Jbeta primers. TCRdb keeps only in-frame clones here, not all; method: immunoSEQ multiplex PCR. This table has fewer than 200,000 clones, 65% to 90% appearing once. Material for sequencing was PBMCs. V and J are TRBV21-1 and TRBJ2-6; whether TRBD1, the table's D call, matches the DNA was not checked. TRBV21-1 represents a pseudogene. The source of this sequence is a girl aged 2 to 10 in good health and CMV-seropositive. The CDR3 loop is CASSSKDRAGGANVLTF. The CDR3 DNA is TGTGCCAGCAGCTCCAAGGACAGGGCGGGTGGGGCCAACGTCCTGACTTTC.